Below, one T cell receptor beta chain is given with its context. Its specificity is not known. CDR3 length equals 14 residues. Trimming removed 2 bases from V and 4 bases from J; junction bases left unmatched: 4. Germline CDR1 and CDR2: KGHSH and LQKENI. A second about 7 to 11 cycle PCR used barcoded and J-beta primers. Every cDNA was tagged by a template-switch adaptor with 12 random nucleotides. A single record per CDR3 protein comes from TCRdb applying MiXCR to the 5' RACE reads. The data show nearly 1 million distinct CDR3 sequences, approximately 50% seen once. This sample is part of a study of blood T cells in healthy people across ages. Study-wide findings and caveats: The fall in TCR beta diversity per million T cells was roughly linear with age.

The rearrangement uses TRBV18 and TRBJ1-2, with TRBD1 matching over 7 bases. This clonotype originated in a woman aged 60-75 years in good health. Sequenced input: blood. CDR3: CASSPGTAIYGYTF. CDR3 DNA: TGTGCCAGCTCACCAGGGACAGCGATCTATGGCTACACCTTC. The variable domain in full, completed from reference TRBV18 and TRBJ1-2, reads NAGVMQNPRHLVRRRGQEARLRCSPMKGHSHVYWYRQLPEEGLKFMVYLQKENIIDESGMPKERFSAEFPKEGPSILRIQQVVRGDSAAYFCASSPGTAIYGYTFGSGTRLTVV.